The sample holds a few counts of the clone carrying this TCR beta chain. Its antigen remains unknown. These data belong to a study of T cells after yellow fever vaccination. Overall study findings and caveats: Most primary-vaccination clones reappeared after the booster (around 95% CD4, 75% to 90% CD8). There was a small share of clonotypes that showed up in both the CD4 and CD8 compartments. Abundant contaminating clonotypes from the bulk population could appear in FACS-sorted repertoires.

This CDR3 spans 16 amino acids. The V gene lost 3 bases and the J gene lost 1 base, with 11 bases spanning the gap. Germline V lookup: CDR1 KGHDR, CDR2 SFDVKD. As TCR cDNA was made by 5'RACE template switching, a universal primer site and UMIs were added. TCRdb independently ran MiXCR on the 5' RACE reads; one entry per CDR3 protein. The table records 340,000 or so distinct CDR3 sequences, about an eighth of them present only once. Sequencing was performed on CD4+ T cells sorted from PBMCs, taken 15 days after the yellow fever booster vaccination. This sequence joins TRBV24-1 and TRBJ2-2, with D perhaps being TRBD1 or TRBD2 (5 bases each). This TCR was recovered from a man aged 18 to 29 who received the YFV17D yellow fever vaccine. CDR3: CATSDIGAQNTGELFF. CDR3 nucleotides: TGTGCCACCAGTGATATCGGGGCCCAGAACACCGGGGAGCTGTTTTTT.